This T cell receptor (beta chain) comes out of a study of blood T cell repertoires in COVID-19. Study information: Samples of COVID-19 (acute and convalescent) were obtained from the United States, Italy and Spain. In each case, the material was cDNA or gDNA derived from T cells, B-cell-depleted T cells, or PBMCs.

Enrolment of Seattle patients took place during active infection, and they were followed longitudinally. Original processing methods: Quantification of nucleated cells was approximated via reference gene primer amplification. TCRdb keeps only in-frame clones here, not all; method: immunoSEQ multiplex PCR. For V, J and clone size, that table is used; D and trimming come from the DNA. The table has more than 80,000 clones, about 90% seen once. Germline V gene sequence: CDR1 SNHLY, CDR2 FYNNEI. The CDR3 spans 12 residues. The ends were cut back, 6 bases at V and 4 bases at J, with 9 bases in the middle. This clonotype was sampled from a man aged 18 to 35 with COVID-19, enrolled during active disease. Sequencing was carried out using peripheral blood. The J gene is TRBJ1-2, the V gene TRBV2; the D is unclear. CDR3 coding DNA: TGTGCCAGCAGGGGCCGTAGCTATGGCTACACCTTC. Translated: CASRGRSYGYTF.